The source of this T cell receptor (beta chain) is a study of blood T cell repertoires in COVID-19. Only in-frame clones appear in the TCRdb table, and some are missing; sequencing was by immunoSEQ multiplex PCR. The sample lists 410,000 or so clones; about 91% were seen once. Seattle-derived patients entered the study during active infection and were followed longitudinally. With V trimmed by 8 bases and J by 3 bases, 9 bases remained unmatched. Germline lookup yields CDR1 ENHRY and CDR2 SYGVKD. The CDR3 sequence is 14 residues long. The clonotype comes from a woman between 35 and 50 years old with COVID-19, enrolled during active disease. This rearrangement joins TRBV10-3 to TRBJ1-1; 7 positions match TRBD1. Sequencing was done on a sample of peripheral blood. The CDR3 DNA sequence: TGTGCCATCGCAGGGGGAATTTGGGACACTGAAGCTTTCTTT. It encodes CAIAGGIWDTEAFF.